This TCR beta chain was found in a study of CD8+CD57+ T cells in acquired aplastic anemia. Selection for sequencing was limited to patients who had shown CD8+CD57+ cell expansion by flow cytometry. Using genomic DNA as the template, TCR beta VDJ and CDR3 profiling was carried out. One entry per CDR3 protein, called by TCRdb with MiXCR from the reads. This sample has 200,000 to 250,000 distinct CDR3 sequences, with roughly two thirds found just once. CDR1 and CDR2 from the germline V gene are SSHAT and FNYEAQ (reference sequence). Trimming cost V 1 base and J 4 bases, with 14 bases left between them. The CDR3 sequence is 15 residues long.

This chain links TRBV7-7 with TRBJ2-7; tentatively, D is TRBD1 (6 bases). The sample was sorted CD4+, CD8+, or CD8+CD57+ T cells (not recorded which) from PBMCs. This TCR derives from a human donor with aplastic anemia. CDR3 in DNA: TGTGCCAGCAGCTTAGGGCCAGGGGTCGTATACGAGCAGTACTTC. Its translation is CASSLGPGVVYEQYF.